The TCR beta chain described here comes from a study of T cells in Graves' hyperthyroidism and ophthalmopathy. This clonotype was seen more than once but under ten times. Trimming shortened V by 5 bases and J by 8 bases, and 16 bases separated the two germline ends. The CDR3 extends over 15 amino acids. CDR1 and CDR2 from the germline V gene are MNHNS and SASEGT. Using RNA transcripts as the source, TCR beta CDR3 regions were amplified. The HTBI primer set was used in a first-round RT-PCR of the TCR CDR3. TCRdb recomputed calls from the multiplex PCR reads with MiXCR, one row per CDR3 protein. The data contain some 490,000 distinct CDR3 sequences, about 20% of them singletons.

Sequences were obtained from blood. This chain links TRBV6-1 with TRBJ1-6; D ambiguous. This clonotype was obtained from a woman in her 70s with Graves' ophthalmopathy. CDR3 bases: TGTGCCAGCAGTCGCCCGGGCATGGCCCATTCACCCCTCCACTTT. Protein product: CASSRPGMAHSPLHF.